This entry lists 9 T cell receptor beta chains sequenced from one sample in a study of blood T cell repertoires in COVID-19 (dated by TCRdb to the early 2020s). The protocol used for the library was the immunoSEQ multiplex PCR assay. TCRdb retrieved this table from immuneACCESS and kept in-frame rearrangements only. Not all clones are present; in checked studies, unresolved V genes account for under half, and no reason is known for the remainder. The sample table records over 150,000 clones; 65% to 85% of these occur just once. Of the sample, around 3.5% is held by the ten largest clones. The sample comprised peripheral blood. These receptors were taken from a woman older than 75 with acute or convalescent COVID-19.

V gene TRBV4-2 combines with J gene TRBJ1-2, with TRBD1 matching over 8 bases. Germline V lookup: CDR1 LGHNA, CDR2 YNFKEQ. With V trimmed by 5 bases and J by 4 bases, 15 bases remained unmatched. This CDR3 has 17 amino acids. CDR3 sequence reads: CASSDQQGAGGVYGYTF. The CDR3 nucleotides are TGTGCCAGCAGCGACCAACAGGGAGCAGGGGGCGTCTATGGCTACACCTTC.

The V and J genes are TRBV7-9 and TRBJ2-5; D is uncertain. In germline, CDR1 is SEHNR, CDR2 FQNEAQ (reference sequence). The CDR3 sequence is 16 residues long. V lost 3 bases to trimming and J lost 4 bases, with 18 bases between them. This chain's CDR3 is CASSFNGRLVGETQYF. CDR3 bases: TGTGCCAGCAGCTTCAATGGCAGGTTGGTGGGAGAGACCCAGTACTTC.

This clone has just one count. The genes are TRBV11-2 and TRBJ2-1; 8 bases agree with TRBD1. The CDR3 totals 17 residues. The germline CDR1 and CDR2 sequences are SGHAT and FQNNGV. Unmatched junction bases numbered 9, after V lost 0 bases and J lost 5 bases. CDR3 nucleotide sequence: TGTGCCAGCAGCTTAGATCCGGCAGGGGGCTTGAACAATGAGCAGTTCTTC. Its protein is CASSLDPAGGLNNEQFF.

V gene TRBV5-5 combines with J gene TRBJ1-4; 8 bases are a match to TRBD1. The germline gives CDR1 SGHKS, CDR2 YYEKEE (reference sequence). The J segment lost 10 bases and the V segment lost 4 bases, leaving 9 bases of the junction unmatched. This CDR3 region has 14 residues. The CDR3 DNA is TGTGCCAGCAGCCCGGACAGGGAGGGGGGAAAACTGTTTTTT. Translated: CASSPDREGGKLFF.

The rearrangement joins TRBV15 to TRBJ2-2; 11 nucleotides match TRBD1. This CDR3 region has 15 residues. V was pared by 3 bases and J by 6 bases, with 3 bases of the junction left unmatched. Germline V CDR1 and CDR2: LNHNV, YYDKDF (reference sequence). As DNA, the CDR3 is TGTGCCACCAGCAGCCGGGACAGGGGGTCCGGGGAGCTGTTTTTT. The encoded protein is CATSSRDRGSGELFF.

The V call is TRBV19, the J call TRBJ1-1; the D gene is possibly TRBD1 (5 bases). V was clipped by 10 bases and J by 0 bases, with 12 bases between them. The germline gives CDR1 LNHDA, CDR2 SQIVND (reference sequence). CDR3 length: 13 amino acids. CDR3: CATSRAMNTEAFF. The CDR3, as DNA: TGTGCCACTTCCAGGGCCATGAACACTGAAGCTTTCTTT.

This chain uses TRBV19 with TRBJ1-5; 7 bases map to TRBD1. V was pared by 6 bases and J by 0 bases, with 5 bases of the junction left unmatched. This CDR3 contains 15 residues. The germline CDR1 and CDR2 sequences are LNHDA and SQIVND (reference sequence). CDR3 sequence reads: CASSKTGISNQPQHF. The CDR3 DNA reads TGTGCCAGTAGCAAGACAGGGATTAGCAATCAGCCCCAGCATTTT. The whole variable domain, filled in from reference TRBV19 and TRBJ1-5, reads DGGITQSPKYLFRKEGQNVTLSCEQNLNHDAMYWYRQDPGQGLRLIYYSQIVNDFQKGDIAEGYSVSREKKESFPLTVTSAQKNPTAFYLCASSKTGISNQPQHFGDGTRLSIL.

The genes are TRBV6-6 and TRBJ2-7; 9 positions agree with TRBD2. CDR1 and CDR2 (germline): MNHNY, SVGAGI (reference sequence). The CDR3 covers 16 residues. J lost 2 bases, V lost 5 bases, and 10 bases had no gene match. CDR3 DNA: TGTGCCAGCAGTCCCGGTTCCGAGCGGGAGGCCTACGAGCAGTACTTC. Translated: CASSPGSEREAYEQYF.

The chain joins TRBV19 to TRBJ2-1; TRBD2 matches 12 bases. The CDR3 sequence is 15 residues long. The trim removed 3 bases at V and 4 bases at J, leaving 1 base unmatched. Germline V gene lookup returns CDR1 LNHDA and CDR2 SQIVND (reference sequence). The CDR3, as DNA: TGTGCCAGTAGTATGGGGACTAGCGGGTACAATGAGCAGTTCTTC. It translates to CASSMGTSGYNEQFF.